The 18 T cell receptor beta chains given below trace back to one sample, sequenced in a study of T cell changes during pregnancy in multiple sclerosis (dated by TCRdb to about 2019). Receptor amplification or capture employed the immunoSEQ multiplex PCR assay. TCRdb retrieved this table from immuneACCESS and kept in-frame rearrangements only. Not all clones are present; in checked studies, unresolved V genes account for under half, and no reason is known for the remainder. Across this sample there are roughly 70,000 clones, with 92% seen only once. Less than 2.5% of the sample lies in the top ten. Sequenced material: peripheral blood, taken before pregnancy. Every receptor here comes from a female donor with multiple sclerosis, enrolled in a pregnancy study.

The rearrangement joins TRBV6-4 to TRBJ2-1; 9 bases are a match to TRBD2. The CDR3 has 16 amino acids. Trimming at V came to 2 bases and at J to 8 bases, leaving 10 bases not matched to a gene. Germline V lookup: CDR1 MRHNA, CDR2 SNTAGT. The CDR3 protein is CASSDGSAGGPDEQFF. The CDR3 bases are TGTGCCAGCAGTGACGGGTCTGCGGGAGGGCCTGATGAGCAGTTCTTC.

This clone was recorded a few times. The chain links TRBV7-9 to TRBJ2-1; D uncertain. Germline assignment: CDR1 SEHNR and CDR2 FQNEAQ (reference sequence). This CDR3 has 11 residues. V was pared by 1 base and J by 9 bases, with 4 bases between. The CDR3 sequence: CASSLGAEQFF. As DNA, the CDR3 is TGTGCCAGCAGCTTAGGGGCTGAGCAGTTCTTC.

The CDR3 DNA follows: TGCGCCAGCAGCTTGGTTGGGGGGAGCAATCAGCCCCAGCATTTT. Translated, it gives CASSLVGGSNQPQHF. The chain joins TRBV5-1 to TRBJ1-5; possible D gene TRBD1, 5 bases. The germline V gene encodes CDR1 SGHRS and CDR2 YFSETQ. The V gene lost 0 bases and the J gene lost 1 base, with 8 bases spanning the gap. The CDR3 is made up of 15 amino acids. The full variable domain, completed using reference TRBV5-1 and TRBJ1-5, is KAGVTQTPRYLIKTRGQQVTLSCSPISGHRSVSWYQQTPGQGLQFLFEYFSETQRNKGNFPGRFSGRQFSNSRSEMNVSTLELGDSALYLCASSLVGGSNQPQHFGDGTRLSIL.

The chain has TRBV14 and TRBJ1-2; TRBD1 matches 7 bases. CDR3 length: 12 residues. The trim removed 4 bases at V and 8 bases at J, leaving 4 bases unmatched. Germline V gene lookup returns CDR1 SGHDN and CDR2 FVKESK. The CDR3 nucleotides are TGTGCCAGCAGCCCACAGGGGTACGGCTACACCTTC. Translated: CASSPQGYGYTF.

The chain joins TRBV6-1 to TRBJ1-2; 7 nucleotides match TRBD1. After removal of 1 base from V and 8 bases from J, the junction contained 13 bases not matched to a gene. There are 16 residues in the CDR3. The germline gives CDR1 MNHNS, CDR2 SASEGT. The DNA for the CDR3 is TGTGCCAGCAGTGAAGTTTACGCGGGACAGCTTGGCGGCTACACCTTC. This encodes CASSEVYAGQLGGYTF.

The J gene is TRBJ2-1, the V gene TRBV25-1, with TRBD2 matching over 7 bases. The trim removed 2 bases at V and 4 bases at J, leaving 8 bases unmatched. The length of the CDR3 is 16 residues. CDR1 and CDR2 (germline): MGHDK, SYGVNS. The CDR3 sequence: CASSEEGGSLYNEQFF. DNA for the CDR3: TGTGCCAGCAGTGAAGAGGGAGGGTCTCTGTACAATGAGCAGTTCTTC.

The V and J genes are TRBV6-5 and TRBJ2-7; D remains ambiguous. Deletions cut 4 bases from V and 0 bases from J, with 10 bases between. This CDR3 region has 14 residues. Germline V lookup: CDR1 MNHEY, CDR2 SVGAGI. CDR3 in amino acids: CASSLTQSSYEQYF. The CDR3 coding sequence is TGTGCCAGCAGTTTGACACAGAGCTCCTACGAGCAGTACTTC.

V gene TRBV9 combines with J gene TRBJ2-2, with 8 bases lining up with TRBD2. The CDR3 sequence is 16 residues long. Germline CDR1 and CDR2: SGDLS and YYNGEE. Trimming took 3 bases from V and 8 from J; bases not matched to a gene: 12. CDR3 in DNA: TGTGCCAGCAGCGCCCTAGCGGGCGCCGGCGGGGGGGAGCTGTTTTTT. Translation: CASSALAGAGGGELFF.

This clone is a singleton in its sample. The gene calls are TRBV19 and TRBJ2-3; 10 bases are a match to TRBD2. The CDR3 runs to 17 residues. CDR1 is LNHDA and CDR2 is SQIVND in the germline V gene (reference sequence). V trimming: 4 bases; J trimming: 0 bases; junction bases outside the gene matches: 7. Here the CDR3 DNA reads TGTGCCAGTAGTACCAGACTAGCGGGCCATAGCACAGATACGCAGTATTTT. The encoded protein is CASSTRLAGHSTDTQYF.

The chain couples TRBV15 to TRBJ2-1; D is uncertain. The V end lost 0 bases, the J end lost 0 bases, and 15 bases lay between the germline ends. The CDR3 contains 18 residues. Germline V CDR1 and CDR2: LNHNV, YYDKDF (reference sequence). The CDR3 sequence: CATSRDFESPSSYNEQFF. Here the CDR3 DNA reads TGTGCCACCAGCAGAGATTTTGAAAGCCCGAGCTCCTACAATGAGCAGTTCTTC.

The rearrangement uses TRBV5-4 and TRBJ2-1; 9 positions agree with TRBD2. Germline-derived CDR1 and CDR2 are SGHNT and YYREEE (reference sequence). This CDR3 contains 15 residues. J gave up 7 bases and V 0 bases, and 5 bases lay outside the gene matches. The CDR3 region is CASSLDSGRLNEQFF. The CDR3, as DNA: TGTGCCAGCAGCTTGGATAGCGGGAGACTGAATGAGCAGTTCTTC.

The chain recombines TRBV9 with TRBJ2-1; weak D call: TRBD1 (5 bases). V lost 3 bases, J lost 4 bases, and 20 bases lay in between. Germline values: CDR1 SGDLS, CDR2 YYNGEE. The CDR3 has 17 residues. The CDR3 nucleotides are TGTGCCAGCAGCGCCTGGGGCGCACGGAACTCTTACAATGAGCAGTTCTTC. Translation gives CASSAWGARNSYNEQFF. Full variable domain (remainder filled in from reference TRBV9 and TRBJ2-1): DSGVTQTPKHLITATGQRVTLRCSPRSGDLSVYWYQQSLDQGLQFLIQYYNGEERAKGNILERFSAQQFPDLHSELNLSSLELGDSALYFCASSAWGARNSYNEQFFGPGTRLTVL.

The J gene is TRBJ2-1, the V gene TRBV19, with 9 bases identical to TRBD2. CDR1 LNHDA and CDR2 SQIVND come from the germline V gene (reference sequence). The ends lost 10 bases at V and 7 bases at J; junction bases unmatched: 14. This CDR3 spans 15 amino acids. CDR3 protein: CANIVPGLARNEQFF. CDR3 bases: TGTGCCAACATTGTCCCGGGACTAGCTAGGAATGAGCAGTTCTTC.

This clone was counted once. This chain joins TRBV7-2 and TRBJ2-2; D gene uncertain. Germline values: CDR1 SGHTA, CDR2 FQGNSA. The CDR3 is 12 amino acids. The ends were cut back, 2 bases at V and 7 bases at J, with 5 bases in the middle. In DNA form, the CDR3 reads TGTGCCAGCAGCTTACGGGTCGGGGAGCTGTTTTTT. It encodes CASSLRVGELFF. The full variable domain, its missing parts supplied by reference TRBV7-2 and TRBJ2-2, is GAGVSQSPSNKVTEKGKDVELRCDPISGHTALYWYRQSLGQGLEFLIYFQGNSAPDKSGLPSDRFSAERTGGSVSTLTIQRTQQEDSAVYLCASSLRVGELFFGEGSRLTVL.

The rearrangement uses TRBV29-1 and TRBJ1-3; D is perhaps TRBD1 (5 bases). Looked up from germline, CDR1 is SQVTM and CDR2 is ANQGSEA. The germline V and J ends were trimmed by 6 bases and 0 bases, with 12 bases remaining between them. The CDR3 totals 14 residues. CDR3 nucleotide sequence: TGCAGCGTAGTGACGGGGGACTCTGGAAACACCATATATTTT. It specifies CSVVTGDSGNTIYF.

The CDR3 DNA reads as TGTGCCAGCAGTAGTTCGGACAGGGTCCTCCCTGAAGCTTTCTTT. It translates to CASSSSDRVLPEAFF. V usage is TRBV6-6 and J usage is TRBJ1-1, with 8 bases identical to TRBD1. With V trimmed by 5 bases and J by 6 bases, 11 bases remained unmatched. Germline lookup yields CDR1 MNHNY and CDR2 SVGAGI (reference sequence). The CDR3 totals 15 residues.

The chain joins TRBV18 to TRBJ2-5; TRBD1 is a possible D gene (5 bases). V gave up 1 base and J gave up 0 bases, with 15 bases separating them. The CDR3 runs 17 residues. Germline CDR1 reads KGHSH; CDR2 reads LQKENI. The chain's CDR3 is CASSPLPPGSHQETQYF. CDR3 DNA sequence: TGTGCCAGCTCACCACTTCCACCAGGGTCTCACCAAGAGACCCAGTACTTC.

The chain is built from TRBV7-3 and TRBJ2-1; possible D gene TRBD1, 6 bases. Germline loops: CDR1 SGHTA, CDR2 FQGTGA. The CDR3 runs to 13 residues. V was cut by 4 bases and J by 5 bases, with 9 bases left in between. The CDR3 nucleotides read TGTGCCAGCAGCTCCCGACAGGACAATGAGCAGTTCTTC. This sequence encodes CASSSRQDNEQFF.